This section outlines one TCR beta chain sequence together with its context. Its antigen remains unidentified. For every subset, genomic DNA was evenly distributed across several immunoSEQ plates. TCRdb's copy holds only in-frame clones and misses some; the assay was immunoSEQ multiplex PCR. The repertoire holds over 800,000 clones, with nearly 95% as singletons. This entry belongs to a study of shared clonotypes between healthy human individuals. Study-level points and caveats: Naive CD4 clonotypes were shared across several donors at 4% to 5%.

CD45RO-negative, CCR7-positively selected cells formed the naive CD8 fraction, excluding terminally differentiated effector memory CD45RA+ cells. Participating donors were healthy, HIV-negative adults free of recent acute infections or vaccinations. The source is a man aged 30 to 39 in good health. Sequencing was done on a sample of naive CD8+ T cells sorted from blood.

The CDR3 spells CSPGEYTEAFF. The CDR3 DNA is TGCAGTCCAGGGGAGTATACTGAAGCTTTCTTT. This chain links TRBV20-1 with TRBJ1-1; tentatively, D is TRBD1 (6 bases). Germline CDR1 and CDR2: DFQATT and SNEGSKA (reference sequence). Trimming left V 8 bases short and J 5 bases short, with 12 bases between. The CDR3 has 11 amino acids.